This T cell receptor beta chain was captured by sequencing in a study of T cell responses to AZD1222 COVID-19 vaccine. Study-wide results and limits: The span of vaccine-associated CD4 TCRs extended across spike, with dominance at 160-218 and 743-854. The donor cohort was predominantly white British with a female majority, and clonal diversity may have been underestimated. Increased Spike-specific TCR breadth and depth were observed after two AZD1222 doses.

Here immunoSEQ multiplex PCR was the method, and the copy in TCRdb shows in-frame clones only, minus some. The sample contains roughly 93,000 clones, roughly nine tenths of which appear only once. About this clone itself: Antigen unknown.

The CDR3 totals 17 residues. The V segment lost 0 bases and the J segment 5 bases; nucleotides outside the gene matches: 5. CDR1 and CDR2 (germline): SGHAT, FQNNGV. This specimen consisted of peripheral blood, obtained 28 days after the second AZD1222 dose. The TCR comes from an adult who received the AZD1222 COVID-19 vaccine. The chain uses TRBV11-2 and TRBJ2-3; 13 positions agree with TRBD2. The DNA for the CDR3 is TGTGCCAGCAGCTTAGAGACTAGCGGGGGGCCGGTAGATACGCAGTATTTT. Translated, it gives CASSLETSGGPVDTQYF.